The TCR beta chain under discussion was sequenced for a study of blood T cells in healthy people across ages. A sample-barcoded 5' primer and a J-beta primer mix were used in a second PCR of about 6 to 11 cycles. Each CDR3 protein gets one entry after TCRdb re-called the 5' RACE reads with MiXCR. The table has around 1,000,000 distinct CDR3 sequences, under 30% seen once. V lost 3 bases and J 5 bases, leaving 16 bases between the germline ends. CDR1 is LNHNV, CDR2 YYDKDF, per germline (reference sequence). The CDR3 extends over 16 amino acids. Donor samples were obtained from healthy Caucasian individuals from Russia, aged 6 to 90. A minimum of 7 million PBMCs was isolated per sample. These same records also appear under a second study, on T cells of mothers and their children. That source notes: Nine systemically healthy Caucasian donors: three mothers, six children.

J is TRBJ2-2 and V is TRBV15; weak D call: TRBD1 (6 bases). The sequence derives from a girl aged 2-15 years in good health. The sequenced sample was blood. The CDR3 DNA reads as TGTGCCACCAGCAGCCCCCTATTGGACAGTACCGGGGAGCTGTTTTTT. This encodes CATSSPLLDSTGELFF.